These 32 T cell receptor beta chains share one sample of origin, sequenced in a study of cytomegalovirus exposure and HLA in healthy donors. The PCR had 60 Vbeta and 13 Jbeta primers. Clones were read by immunoSEQ multiplex PCR, and TCRdb kept only the in-frame ones, dropping some. The data show over 75,000 clones, about 80% seen once. Sequencing input: PBMCs. These receptors originate from a male donor in good health and CMV-seropositive.

The J gene is TRBJ2-1, the V gene TRBV29-1; maybe TRBD1 (6 bases). Looked up from germline, CDR1 is SQVTM and CDR2 is ANQGSEA. The CDR3 runs 11 residues. Trimming took 4 bases from V and 10 from J, leaving 11 bases between them. CDR3 sequence: CSVGDTLEQFF. As DNA, the CDR3 is TGCAGCGTTGGGGACACACTAGAGCAGTTCTTC.

The rearrangement joins TRBV7-2 to TRBJ2-1; D might be TRBD1 (6 bases). Trimming removed 1 base from V and 4 bases from J, with 11 bases in between. This CDR3 contains 15 residues. Germline V gene sequence: CDR1 SGHTA, CDR2 FQGNSA. The CDR3 spells CASSLGFGTYNEQFF. The CDR3 nucleotides are TGTGCCAGCAGCTTAGGATTTGGGACATACAATGAGCAGTTCTTC.

The chain combines TRBV30 with TRBJ1-2, with 9 bases aligning to TRBD1. Trimming took 1 base from V and 6 from J; bases not matched to a gene: 12. Germline-derived CDR1 and CDR2 are GTSNPN and SVGIG (reference sequence). The length of the CDR3 is 16 residues. CDR3 nucleotides: TGTGCCTGGAGTGGAGAGGGACAGGGTGTGCTCCATGGCTACACCTTC. This sequence encodes CAWSGEGQGVLHGYTF.

V is TRBV11-2 and J is TRBJ2-7, with D unresolved. This CDR3 has 14 residues. Trimming shortened V by 0 bases and J by 1 base, and 7 bases separated the two germline ends. Germline V gene lookup returns CDR1 SGHAT and CDR2 FQNNGV. CDR3 protein: CASSLDPGSYEQYF. The CDR3 nucleotides are TGTGCCAGCAGCTTAGATCCGGGTTCCTACGAGCAGTACTTC. Full variable domain (rest looked up from reference TRBV11-2 and TRBJ2-7): EAGVAQSPRYKIIEKRQSVAFWCNPISGHATLYWYQQILGQGPKLLIQFQNNGVVDDSQLPKDRFSAERLKGVDSTLKIQPAKLEDSAVYLCASSLDPGSYEQYFGPGTRLTVT.

The chain is built from TRBV27 and TRBJ1-2, with D perhaps TRBD1 (6 bases). This CDR3 is built from 13 residues. The germline CDR1 and CDR2 sequences are MNHEY and SMNVEV (reference sequence). V dropped 8 bases and J dropped 8 bases, with 18 bases sitting between them. For the CDR3, the DNA is TGTGCCAGCGGACGCGCAGGGGCGACAGGCTACACCTTC. It specifies CASGRAGATGYTF.

J is TRBJ1-6 and V is TRBV6-5; no clear D gene. Trimming removed 6 bases from V and 10 bases from J, with 16 bases in between. The CDR3 extends over 14 amino acids. The germline V gene encodes CDR1 MNHEY and CDR2 SVGAGI. CDR3 loop: CASRNGLSDSPLHF. CDR3 nucleotide sequence: TGTGCCAGCAGAAACGGACTGTCTGACTCACCCCTCCACTTT.

The rearrangement joins TRBV15 to TRBJ1-5; TRBD1 aligns across 7 bases. Losses at the gene ends were 4 bases for V and 2 bases for J; bases not matched to a gene: 5. The V gene's germline CDR1 is LNHNV and CDR2 YYDKDF (reference sequence). The CDR3 length is 15 residues. For the CDR3, the DNA is TGTGCCACCAGCAAAGACAGGGCGGGCAATCAGCCCCAGCATTTT. It is translated as CATSKDRAGNQPQHF.

The genes are TRBV7-8 and TRBJ2-7, with D uncertain. CDR1 and CDR2 (germline): SGHVS, FQNEAQ. V was pared by 1 base and J by 4 bases, with 5 bases between. The CDR3 contains 12 residues. The CDR3 bases are TGTGCCAGCAGCTTAGGAGAGTACGAGCAGTACTTC. It translates to CASSLGEYEQYF.

The chain combines TRBV19 with TRBJ1-1, with TRBD1 as a possible D gene (5 bases). CDR1 is LNHDA, CDR2 SQIVND, per germline (reference sequence). V gave up 6 bases and J gave up 8 bases, with 16 bases separating them. The length of the CDR3 is 13 residues. CDR3 residues: CASRRTDTVEAFF. The CDR3 DNA is TGTGCCAGTAGACGGACGGACACTGTAGAAGCTTTCTTT.

There are a few counts of this clone. This chain uses TRBV30 with TRBJ1-2; perhaps TRBD1 as D (6 bases). This CDR3 comprises 13 residues. Trimming shortened V by 3 bases and J by 6 bases, and 14 bases separated the two germline ends. CDR1 and CDR2 from the germline V gene are GTSNPN and SVGIG (reference sequence). CDR3 coding DNA: TGTGCCTGGAGCGGACAGCCCGGAGATGGCTACACCTTC. Protein: CAWSGQPGDGYTF.

The V and J genes are TRBV10-3 and TRBJ1-3; TRBD1 matches at 7 bases. V lost 6 bases to trimming and J lost 2 bases; unmatched junction nucleotides: 7. Per the germline V gene, CDR1 is ENHRY and CDR2 is SYGVKD. The CDR3 sequence is 15 residues long. The CDR3 sequence is CAIRGQEVPGNTIYF. CDR3 coding DNA: TGTGCCATCAGAGGACAGGAGGTGCCTGGAAACACCATATATTTT.

The rearrangement links TRBV14 to TRBJ1-1, with D maybe TRBD1 (6 bases). V gave up 0 bases and J gave up 3 bases, with 8 bases separating them. Germline V CDR1 and CDR2: SGHDN, FVKESK. CDR3 length equals 14 residues. CDR3 in DNA: TGTGCCAGCAGCCAAGACAGGGGATACACTGAAGCTTTCTTT. Encoded protein: CASSQDRGYTEAFF.

The rearrangement uses TRBV5-4 and TRBJ2-1, with D perhaps matching TRBD1 (6 bases). There are 15 residues in the CDR3. CDR1 is SGHNT and CDR2 is YYREEE in the germline V gene (reference sequence). V was trimmed by 0 bases and J by 1 base, leaving 8 bases between them. The CDR3 here is CASSLGQGSYNEQFF. The CDR3 DNA reads as TGTGCCAGCAGCTTGGGGCAGGGGTCCTACAATGAGCAGTTCTTC.

The chain joins TRBV5-4 to TRBJ1-1; a weak D match, TRBD1 (5 bases). The CDR3 length is 16 residues. The germline gives CDR1 SGHNT, CDR2 YYREEE (reference sequence). The V end was cut by 4 bases, the J end by 0 bases, with 16 bases between. The CDR3 reads CASSLVTVSLNTEAFF. The CDR3 nucleotides read TGTGCCAGCAGCCTGGTGACAGTCTCTCTGAACACTGAAGCTTTCTTT.

The chain is built from TRBV4-1 and TRBJ1-2; the match to TRBD1 covers 10 bases. CDR1 and CDR2 from the germline V gene are MGHRA and YSYEKL. CDR3 length: 14 amino acids. V shed 1 base and J 4 bases; nucleotides not matched to a gene: 0. The CDR3 nucleotides read TGCGCCAGCAGCCAAGGGACAGGGGGCTATGGCTACACCTTC. Amino acids: CASSQGTGGYGYTF.

CDR3 nucleotide sequence: TGTGCCAGCAGCTTAGTGCCAGGTCCCTACGAGCAGTACTTC. It specifies CASSLVPGPYEQYF. The rearrangement links TRBV11-3 to TRBJ2-7; D is unclear. The germline V gene encodes CDR1 SGHNT and CDR2 YENEEA. V shed 1 base and J shed 2 bases, with 9 bases lying between them. The CDR3 sequence is 14 residues long.

The gene calls are TRBV9 and TRBJ2-3, with TRBD2 matching over 9 bases. The CDR3 covers 17 residues. The germline V gene encodes CDR1 SGDLS and CDR2 YYNGEE. Unmatched junction bases numbered 7, after V lost 0 bases and J lost 2 bases. The CDR3 DNA reads as TGTGCCAGCAGCGTAGGCTCTAGCGGGGTGAACACAGATACGCAGTATTTT. Its translation is CASSVGSSGVNTDTQYF.

This chain connects TRBV2 to TRBJ2-7; TRBD1 aligns across 7 bases. Germline CDR1 is SNHLY and CDR2 is FYNNEI. The CDR3 extends over 11 amino acids. Trimming at V came to 4 bases and at J to 6 bases, leaving 0 bases not matched to a gene. The CDR3 region is CASSGQGEQYF. The CDR3, as DNA: TGTGCCAGCAGTGGACAGGGCGAGCAGTACTTC.

This CDR3 reads CASSVVEGAGNTIYF. The DNA of the CDR3 is TGTGCCAGCAGTGTAGTAGAGGGTGCTGGAAACACCATATATTTT. The rearrangement joins TRBV6-1 to TRBJ1-3; D remains ambiguous. The CDR3 contains 15 residues. The germline V gene encodes CDR1 MNHNS and CDR2 SASEGT. V was trimmed by 4 bases and J by 2 bases, leaving 12 bases between them.

V usage is TRBV7-9 and J usage is TRBJ2-3; 8 bases map to TRBD1. Germline trimming cut 5 bases from V and 1 base from J; bases unmatched to any gene: 8. The CDR3 is made up of 16 amino acids. Germline V gives CDR1 SEHNR, CDR2 FQNEAQ (reference sequence). CDR3 sequence reads: CASSPLPGQGTDTQYF. The CDR3 nucleotides read TGTGCCAGCAGCCCTCTTCCGGGACAGGGCACAGATACGCAGTATTTT.

J is TRBJ1-3 and V is TRBV5-6; TRBD1 matches 7 bases. The germline CDR1 and CDR2 sequences are SGHDT and YYEEEE. J lost 4 bases, V lost 0 bases, and 4 bases had no gene match. The CDR3 extends over 15 amino acids. CDR3 amino acids: CASSLDRGGGNTIYF. Here the CDR3 DNA reads TGTGCCAGCAGCTTGGACAGGGGAGGCGGAAACACCATATATTTT.

This chain links TRBV9 with TRBJ2-1; no firm D call. Germline-derived CDR1 and CDR2 are SGDLS and YYNGEE. Trimming shortened V by 0 bases and J by 5 bases, and 6 bases separated the two germline ends. The CDR3 is 13 amino acids. CDR3 DNA: TGTGCCAGCAGCGTAGGGCTCGACAATGAGCAGTTCTTC. Translated, it gives CASSVGLDNEQFF.

The chain carries TRBV12-5 and TRBJ2-7; 8 bases match TRBD2. Germline CDR1 reads LGHNT; CDR2 reads FRNRAP. After removal of 1 base from V and 2 bases from J, the junction contained 10 bases not matched to a gene. This CDR3 spans 17 amino acids. CDR3 protein: CASGLAVASAGAYEQYF. Written as DNA, the CDR3 is TGTGCTAGTGGTTTGGCTGTTGCCTCAGCGGGGGCCTACGAGCAGTACTTC.

The chain couples TRBV5-6 to TRBJ1-1; D is possibly TRBD1 (5 bases). The CDR3 extends over 13 amino acids. With 4 bases removed from V and 7 bases from J, the gap between germline ends came to 14 bases. The germline gives CDR1 SGHDT, CDR2 YYEEEE. CDR3 sequence: CASSRGGSDEAFF. The DNA for the CDR3 is TGTGCCAGCAGCCGTGGGGGGTCGGATGAAGCTTTCTTT.

The V gene is TRBV12-5, the J gene TRBJ1-6; tentatively, D is TRBD1 (5 bases). The germline gives CDR1 LGHNT, CDR2 FRNRAP. There are 18 residues in the CDR3. Trimming removed 0 bases from V and 7 bases from J, with 19 bases in between. Here the CDR3 DNA reads TGTGCTAGTGGTTTGGTAGGGGCCTACGATTTTGGGAATTCACCCCTCCACTTT. It specifies CASGLVGAYDFGNSPLHF.

V and J are TRBV7-2 and TRBJ1-5; a weak D match, TRBD1 (5 bases). Trimming cost V 4 bases and J 6 bases, with 10 bases left between them. Germline V lookup: CDR1 SGHTA, CDR2 FQGNSA. This CDR3 has 13 amino acids. The DNA for the CDR3 is TGTGCCAGCAGCTCCCAGGGCCCTCAGCCCCAGCATTTT. Translating gives CASSSQGPQPQHF.

The chain couples TRBV7-9 to TRBJ1-2, with D perhaps TRBD1 (6 bases). The germline V gene encodes CDR1 SEHNR and CDR2 FQNEAQ (reference sequence). V was clipped by 3 bases and J by 0 bases, with 8 bases between them. The CDR3 totals 14 residues. CDR3 residues: CASSLDSPNYGYTF. The CDR3 DNA is TGTGCCAGCAGCTTGGACAGCCCTAACTATGGCTACACCTTC.

The V call is TRBV7-9, the J call TRBJ2-2, with TRBD1 as a possible D gene (7 bases). Germline CDR1 reads SEHNR; CDR2 reads FQNEAQ (reference sequence). The CDR3 covers 15 residues. Trimming stripped 5 bases from V and 5 bases from J, with 15 bases between. The CDR3 nucleotides are TGTGCCAGCAGCCAGGGGGGCCCGTTAACCGGGGAGCTGTTTTTT. Its protein is CASSQGGPLTGELFF. Supplemented by reference TRBV7-9 and TRBJ2-2, the full variable domain reads DTGVSQNPRHKITKRGQNVTFRCDPISEHNRLYWYRQTLGQGPEFLTYFQNEAQLEKSRLLSDRFSAERPKGSFSTLEIQRTEQGDSAMYLCASSQGGPLTGELFFGEGSRLTVL.

The V and J genes are TRBV19 and TRBJ1-2; D is ambiguous. This CDR3 is 14 amino acids long. CDR1 LNHDA and CDR2 SQIVND come from the germline V gene (reference sequence). V was shortened by 3 bases and J by 3 bases, with 11 bases between the two germline ends. The CDR3 region has the DNA TGTGCCAGTAGTATTAGCGGCAGGCACTATGGCTACACCTTC. Translating gives CASSISGRHYGYTF.

DNA of the CDR3: TGTGCCAGCAGTACACACAGGGGCCGCTACGAGCAGTACTTC. It translates to CASSTHRGRYEQYF. The V call is TRBV28, the J call TRBJ2-7; the match to TRBD1 covers 7 bases. From germline, CDR1 is MDHEN and CDR2 SYDVKM. CDR3 length equals 14 residues. The V and J ends lost 5 bases and 3 bases, in that order; junction bases with no gene match: 7.

J is TRBJ1-1 and V is TRBV5-8; TRBD1 matches 7 bases. With V trimmed by 5 bases and J by 5 bases, 6 bases remained unmatched. Germline V gene lookup returns CDR1 SGHTS and CDR2 YDEGEE. This CDR3 comprises 13 residues. As DNA, the CDR3 is TGTGCCAGCAGACGACAGGGTCGAACTGAAGCTTTCTTT. Encoded protein: CASRRQGRTEAFF.

The genes are TRBV5-3 and TRBJ1-2; TRBD1 is a possible D gene (6 bases). TRBV5-3 is noted as an ORF with a role that remains uncertain. This CDR3 is built from 14 residues. The V and J ends lost 5 bases and 2 bases respectively, with 13 bases between them. CDR3 loop: CARSTNRENYGYTF. Written as DNA, the CDR3 is TGTGCCAGAAGTACAAACAGGGAAAACTATGGCTACACCTTC.